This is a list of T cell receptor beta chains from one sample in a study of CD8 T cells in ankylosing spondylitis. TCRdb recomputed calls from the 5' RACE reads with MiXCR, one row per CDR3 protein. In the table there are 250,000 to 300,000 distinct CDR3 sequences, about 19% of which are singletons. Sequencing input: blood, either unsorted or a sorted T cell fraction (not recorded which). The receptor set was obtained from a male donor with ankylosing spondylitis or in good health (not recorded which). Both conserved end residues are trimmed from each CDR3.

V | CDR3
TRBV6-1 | ASRLTGEQPQH
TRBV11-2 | ASSKTSGSVQSEQF
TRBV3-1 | ASSQARGVSEAF
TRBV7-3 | ASGGGTADTQY
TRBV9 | ASSVAGAATYNEQF
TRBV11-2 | ASSSGARNTDTQY
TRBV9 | ASSVAHQRGGTSGANVLT
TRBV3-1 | ASCQDPRGAQNNEQF
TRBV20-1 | SARDGPAGSPNTEAF
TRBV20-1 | SAPKNRADTQY
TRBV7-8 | ASSMTGAASPQH
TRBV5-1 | ASSFPASGVRQETQY
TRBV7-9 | ASSLGDRALAAYTQY
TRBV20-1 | SARAVQTSMNTEAF
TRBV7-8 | ASSLGGAGVAGELF
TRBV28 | ASSLPAGHGETQY
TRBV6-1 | ASQSPGGQETQY
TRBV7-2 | ASSLKSEQF